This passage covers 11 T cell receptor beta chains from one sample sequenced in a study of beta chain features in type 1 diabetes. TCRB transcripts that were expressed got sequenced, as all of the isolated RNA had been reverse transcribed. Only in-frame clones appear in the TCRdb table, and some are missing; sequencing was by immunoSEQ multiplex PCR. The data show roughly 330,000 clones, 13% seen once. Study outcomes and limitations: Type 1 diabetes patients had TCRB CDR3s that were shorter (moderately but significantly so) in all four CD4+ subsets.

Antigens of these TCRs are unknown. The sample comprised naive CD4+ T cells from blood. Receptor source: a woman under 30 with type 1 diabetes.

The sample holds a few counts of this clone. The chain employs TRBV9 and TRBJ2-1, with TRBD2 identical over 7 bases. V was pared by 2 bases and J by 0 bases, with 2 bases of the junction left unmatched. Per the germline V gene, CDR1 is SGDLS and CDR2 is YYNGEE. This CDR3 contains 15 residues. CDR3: CASSVSGASYNEQFF. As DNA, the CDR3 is TGTGCCAGCAGCGTGAGCGGGGCCTCCTACAATGAGCAGTTCTTC.

DNA of the CDR3: TGTGCCAGCACCCAGGGACAGTATTACGAGCAGTACTTC. As protein: CASTQGQYYEQYF. The chain couples TRBV28 to TRBJ2-7; TRBD1 matches 7 bases. Germline trimming cut 7 bases from V and 4 bases from J; bases unmatched to any gene: 7. Germline-derived CDR1 and CDR2 are MDHEN and SYDVKM. This CDR3 region has 13 residues.

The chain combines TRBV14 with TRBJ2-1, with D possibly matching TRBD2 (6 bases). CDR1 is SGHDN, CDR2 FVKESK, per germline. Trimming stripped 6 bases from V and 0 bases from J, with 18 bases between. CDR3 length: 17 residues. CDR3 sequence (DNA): TGTGCCAGCAGTCAGCGCAGGCGGGGACTCTCCTACAATGAGCAGTTCTTC. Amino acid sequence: CASSQRRRGLSYNEQFF. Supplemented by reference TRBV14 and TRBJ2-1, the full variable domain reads EAGVTQFPSHSVIEKGQTVTLRCDPISGHDNLYWYRRVMGKEIKFLLHFVKESKQDESGMPNNRFLAERTGGTYSTLKVQPAELEDSGVYFCASSQRRRGLSYNEQFFGPGTRLTVL.

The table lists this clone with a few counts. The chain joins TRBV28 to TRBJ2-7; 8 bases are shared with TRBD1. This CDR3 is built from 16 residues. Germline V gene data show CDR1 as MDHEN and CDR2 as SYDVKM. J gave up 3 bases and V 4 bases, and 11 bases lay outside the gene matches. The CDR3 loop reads CASSSQGAYPFYEQYF. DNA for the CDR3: TGTGCCAGCAGTTCCCAGGGGGCCTATCCGTTCTACGAGCAGTACTTC.

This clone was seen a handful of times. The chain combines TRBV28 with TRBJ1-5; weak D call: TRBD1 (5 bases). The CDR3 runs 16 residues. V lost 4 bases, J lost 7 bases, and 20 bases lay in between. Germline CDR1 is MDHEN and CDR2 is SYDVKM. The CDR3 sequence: CASSSLPGLPEQPQHF. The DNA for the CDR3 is TGTGCCAGCAGTTCCCTCCCAGGGCTTCCCGAGCAGCCCCAGCATTTT.

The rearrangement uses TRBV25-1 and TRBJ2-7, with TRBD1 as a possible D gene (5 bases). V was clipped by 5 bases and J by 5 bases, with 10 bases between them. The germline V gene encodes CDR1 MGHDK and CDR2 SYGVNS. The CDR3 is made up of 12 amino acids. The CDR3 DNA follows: TGTGCCAGCAGTAGGGGAATGAACGAGCAGTACTTC. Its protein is CASSRGMNEQYF.

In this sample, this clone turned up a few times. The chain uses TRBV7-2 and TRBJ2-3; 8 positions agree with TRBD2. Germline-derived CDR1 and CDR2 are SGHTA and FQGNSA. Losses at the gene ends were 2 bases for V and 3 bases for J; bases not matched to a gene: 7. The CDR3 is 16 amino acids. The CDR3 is CASSLSRTGGTDTQYF. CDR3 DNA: TGTGCCAGCAGCTTATCCCGGACGGGAGGGACAGATACGCAGTATTTT. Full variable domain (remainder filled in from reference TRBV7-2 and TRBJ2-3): GAGVSQSPSNKVTEKGKDVELRCDPISGHTALYWYRQSLGQGLEFLIYFQGNSAPDKSGLPSDRFSAERTGGSVSTLTIQRTQQEDSAVYLCASSLSRTGGTDTQYFGPGTRLTVL.

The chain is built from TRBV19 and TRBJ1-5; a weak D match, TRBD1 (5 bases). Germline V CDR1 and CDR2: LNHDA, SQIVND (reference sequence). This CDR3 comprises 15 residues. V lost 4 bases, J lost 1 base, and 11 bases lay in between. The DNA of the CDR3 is TGTGCCAGTAGTAGCCAGGGTGGGAGCAATCAGCCCCAGCATTTT. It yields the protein CASSSQGGSNQPQHF.

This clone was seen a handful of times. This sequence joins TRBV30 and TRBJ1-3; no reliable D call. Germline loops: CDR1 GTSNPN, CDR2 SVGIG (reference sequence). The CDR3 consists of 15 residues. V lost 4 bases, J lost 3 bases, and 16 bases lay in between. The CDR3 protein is CAWNSGEVFGNTIYF. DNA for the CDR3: TGTGCCTGGAATTCAGGTGAAGTTTTTGGAAACACCATATATTTT. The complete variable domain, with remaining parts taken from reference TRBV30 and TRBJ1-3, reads SQTIHQWPATLVQPVGSPLSLECTVEGTSNPNLYWYRQAAGRGLQLLFYSVGIGQISSEVPQNLSASRPQDRQFILSSKKLLLSDSGFYLCAWNSGEVFGNTIYFGEGSWLTVV.

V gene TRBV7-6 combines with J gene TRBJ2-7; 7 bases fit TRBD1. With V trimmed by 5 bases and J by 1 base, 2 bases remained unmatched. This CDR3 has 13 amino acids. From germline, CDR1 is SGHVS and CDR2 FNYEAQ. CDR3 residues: CASSPDRSYEQYF. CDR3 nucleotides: TGTGCCAGCAGCCCGGACAGGTCCTACGAGCAGTACTTC.

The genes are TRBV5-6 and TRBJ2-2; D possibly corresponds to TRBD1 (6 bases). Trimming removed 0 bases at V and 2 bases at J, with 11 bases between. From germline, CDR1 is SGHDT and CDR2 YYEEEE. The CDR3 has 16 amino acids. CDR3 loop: CASSLVDRSNTGELFF. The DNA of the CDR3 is TGTGCCAGCAGCTTGGTAGACAGGAGCAACACCGGGGAGCTGTTTTTT.